This T cell receptor beta chain came from a study of vaccination effects on CD4 cells after COVID-19. Study-level information: Approximately 2.1 million PBMC were placed in each well, which was supplemented with 10 IU/ml IL-2 and around 9.5 ug/ml peptides. Study results and caveats: The study got few convalescent patients and did not collect any early post-infection timepoints.

This table comes from immunoSEQ multiplex PCR, and its TCRdb copy is limited to in-frame clones, with some not included. The data contain 20,000 to 25,000 clones, approximately 73% of them singletons. Following an approximately 9-day culture, CD4+ T cells were purified. Prior SARS-CoV-2 infection was absent in the vaccine recipients, as shown by negative nucleocapsid antibodies. In regard to this clone: Antigen unknown.

Germline V gives CDR1 MDHEN, CDR2 SYDVKM. The CDR3 extends over 12 amino acids. This sample comprised CD4+ T cells from PBMCs cultured without peptide, obtained before COVID-19 vaccination. This TCR came from a human donor who received a COVID-19 vaccine. The chain carries TRBV28 and TRBJ1-3; weak D call: TRBD1 (5 bases). The CDR3 sequence is CGGASSGNTIYF. Here the CDR3 DNA reads TGTGGAGGGGCGTCCTCTGGAAACACCATATATTTT.